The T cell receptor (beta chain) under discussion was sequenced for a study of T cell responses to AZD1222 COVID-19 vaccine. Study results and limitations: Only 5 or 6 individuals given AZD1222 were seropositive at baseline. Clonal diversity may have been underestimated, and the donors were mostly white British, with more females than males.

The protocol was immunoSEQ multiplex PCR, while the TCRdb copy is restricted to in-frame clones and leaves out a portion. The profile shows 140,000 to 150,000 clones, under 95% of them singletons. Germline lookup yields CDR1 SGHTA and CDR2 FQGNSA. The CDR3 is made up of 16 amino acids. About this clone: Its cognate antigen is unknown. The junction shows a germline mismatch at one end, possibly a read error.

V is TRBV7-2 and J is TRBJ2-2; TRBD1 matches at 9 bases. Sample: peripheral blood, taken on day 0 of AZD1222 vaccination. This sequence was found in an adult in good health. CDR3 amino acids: CASNLGGTGNAGELFF. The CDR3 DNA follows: TGTGCCAGCAACTTGGGGGGGACAGGGAACGCCGGGGAGCTGTTTTTT.